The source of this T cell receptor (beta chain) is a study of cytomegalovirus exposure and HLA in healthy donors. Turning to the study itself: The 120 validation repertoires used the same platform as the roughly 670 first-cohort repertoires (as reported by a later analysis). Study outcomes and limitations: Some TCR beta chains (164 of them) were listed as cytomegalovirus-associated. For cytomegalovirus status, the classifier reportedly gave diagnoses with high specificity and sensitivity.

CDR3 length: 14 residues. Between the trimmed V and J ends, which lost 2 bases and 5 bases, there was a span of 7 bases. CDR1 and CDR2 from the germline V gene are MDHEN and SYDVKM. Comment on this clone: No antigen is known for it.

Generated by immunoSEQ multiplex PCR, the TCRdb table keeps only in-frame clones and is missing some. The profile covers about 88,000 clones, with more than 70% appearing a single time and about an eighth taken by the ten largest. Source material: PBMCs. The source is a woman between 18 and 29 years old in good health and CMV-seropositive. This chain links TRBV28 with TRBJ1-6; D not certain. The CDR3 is CASSLHGDNSPLHF. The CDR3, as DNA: TGTGCCAGCAGTTTACACGGAGATAATTCACCCCTCCACTTT.